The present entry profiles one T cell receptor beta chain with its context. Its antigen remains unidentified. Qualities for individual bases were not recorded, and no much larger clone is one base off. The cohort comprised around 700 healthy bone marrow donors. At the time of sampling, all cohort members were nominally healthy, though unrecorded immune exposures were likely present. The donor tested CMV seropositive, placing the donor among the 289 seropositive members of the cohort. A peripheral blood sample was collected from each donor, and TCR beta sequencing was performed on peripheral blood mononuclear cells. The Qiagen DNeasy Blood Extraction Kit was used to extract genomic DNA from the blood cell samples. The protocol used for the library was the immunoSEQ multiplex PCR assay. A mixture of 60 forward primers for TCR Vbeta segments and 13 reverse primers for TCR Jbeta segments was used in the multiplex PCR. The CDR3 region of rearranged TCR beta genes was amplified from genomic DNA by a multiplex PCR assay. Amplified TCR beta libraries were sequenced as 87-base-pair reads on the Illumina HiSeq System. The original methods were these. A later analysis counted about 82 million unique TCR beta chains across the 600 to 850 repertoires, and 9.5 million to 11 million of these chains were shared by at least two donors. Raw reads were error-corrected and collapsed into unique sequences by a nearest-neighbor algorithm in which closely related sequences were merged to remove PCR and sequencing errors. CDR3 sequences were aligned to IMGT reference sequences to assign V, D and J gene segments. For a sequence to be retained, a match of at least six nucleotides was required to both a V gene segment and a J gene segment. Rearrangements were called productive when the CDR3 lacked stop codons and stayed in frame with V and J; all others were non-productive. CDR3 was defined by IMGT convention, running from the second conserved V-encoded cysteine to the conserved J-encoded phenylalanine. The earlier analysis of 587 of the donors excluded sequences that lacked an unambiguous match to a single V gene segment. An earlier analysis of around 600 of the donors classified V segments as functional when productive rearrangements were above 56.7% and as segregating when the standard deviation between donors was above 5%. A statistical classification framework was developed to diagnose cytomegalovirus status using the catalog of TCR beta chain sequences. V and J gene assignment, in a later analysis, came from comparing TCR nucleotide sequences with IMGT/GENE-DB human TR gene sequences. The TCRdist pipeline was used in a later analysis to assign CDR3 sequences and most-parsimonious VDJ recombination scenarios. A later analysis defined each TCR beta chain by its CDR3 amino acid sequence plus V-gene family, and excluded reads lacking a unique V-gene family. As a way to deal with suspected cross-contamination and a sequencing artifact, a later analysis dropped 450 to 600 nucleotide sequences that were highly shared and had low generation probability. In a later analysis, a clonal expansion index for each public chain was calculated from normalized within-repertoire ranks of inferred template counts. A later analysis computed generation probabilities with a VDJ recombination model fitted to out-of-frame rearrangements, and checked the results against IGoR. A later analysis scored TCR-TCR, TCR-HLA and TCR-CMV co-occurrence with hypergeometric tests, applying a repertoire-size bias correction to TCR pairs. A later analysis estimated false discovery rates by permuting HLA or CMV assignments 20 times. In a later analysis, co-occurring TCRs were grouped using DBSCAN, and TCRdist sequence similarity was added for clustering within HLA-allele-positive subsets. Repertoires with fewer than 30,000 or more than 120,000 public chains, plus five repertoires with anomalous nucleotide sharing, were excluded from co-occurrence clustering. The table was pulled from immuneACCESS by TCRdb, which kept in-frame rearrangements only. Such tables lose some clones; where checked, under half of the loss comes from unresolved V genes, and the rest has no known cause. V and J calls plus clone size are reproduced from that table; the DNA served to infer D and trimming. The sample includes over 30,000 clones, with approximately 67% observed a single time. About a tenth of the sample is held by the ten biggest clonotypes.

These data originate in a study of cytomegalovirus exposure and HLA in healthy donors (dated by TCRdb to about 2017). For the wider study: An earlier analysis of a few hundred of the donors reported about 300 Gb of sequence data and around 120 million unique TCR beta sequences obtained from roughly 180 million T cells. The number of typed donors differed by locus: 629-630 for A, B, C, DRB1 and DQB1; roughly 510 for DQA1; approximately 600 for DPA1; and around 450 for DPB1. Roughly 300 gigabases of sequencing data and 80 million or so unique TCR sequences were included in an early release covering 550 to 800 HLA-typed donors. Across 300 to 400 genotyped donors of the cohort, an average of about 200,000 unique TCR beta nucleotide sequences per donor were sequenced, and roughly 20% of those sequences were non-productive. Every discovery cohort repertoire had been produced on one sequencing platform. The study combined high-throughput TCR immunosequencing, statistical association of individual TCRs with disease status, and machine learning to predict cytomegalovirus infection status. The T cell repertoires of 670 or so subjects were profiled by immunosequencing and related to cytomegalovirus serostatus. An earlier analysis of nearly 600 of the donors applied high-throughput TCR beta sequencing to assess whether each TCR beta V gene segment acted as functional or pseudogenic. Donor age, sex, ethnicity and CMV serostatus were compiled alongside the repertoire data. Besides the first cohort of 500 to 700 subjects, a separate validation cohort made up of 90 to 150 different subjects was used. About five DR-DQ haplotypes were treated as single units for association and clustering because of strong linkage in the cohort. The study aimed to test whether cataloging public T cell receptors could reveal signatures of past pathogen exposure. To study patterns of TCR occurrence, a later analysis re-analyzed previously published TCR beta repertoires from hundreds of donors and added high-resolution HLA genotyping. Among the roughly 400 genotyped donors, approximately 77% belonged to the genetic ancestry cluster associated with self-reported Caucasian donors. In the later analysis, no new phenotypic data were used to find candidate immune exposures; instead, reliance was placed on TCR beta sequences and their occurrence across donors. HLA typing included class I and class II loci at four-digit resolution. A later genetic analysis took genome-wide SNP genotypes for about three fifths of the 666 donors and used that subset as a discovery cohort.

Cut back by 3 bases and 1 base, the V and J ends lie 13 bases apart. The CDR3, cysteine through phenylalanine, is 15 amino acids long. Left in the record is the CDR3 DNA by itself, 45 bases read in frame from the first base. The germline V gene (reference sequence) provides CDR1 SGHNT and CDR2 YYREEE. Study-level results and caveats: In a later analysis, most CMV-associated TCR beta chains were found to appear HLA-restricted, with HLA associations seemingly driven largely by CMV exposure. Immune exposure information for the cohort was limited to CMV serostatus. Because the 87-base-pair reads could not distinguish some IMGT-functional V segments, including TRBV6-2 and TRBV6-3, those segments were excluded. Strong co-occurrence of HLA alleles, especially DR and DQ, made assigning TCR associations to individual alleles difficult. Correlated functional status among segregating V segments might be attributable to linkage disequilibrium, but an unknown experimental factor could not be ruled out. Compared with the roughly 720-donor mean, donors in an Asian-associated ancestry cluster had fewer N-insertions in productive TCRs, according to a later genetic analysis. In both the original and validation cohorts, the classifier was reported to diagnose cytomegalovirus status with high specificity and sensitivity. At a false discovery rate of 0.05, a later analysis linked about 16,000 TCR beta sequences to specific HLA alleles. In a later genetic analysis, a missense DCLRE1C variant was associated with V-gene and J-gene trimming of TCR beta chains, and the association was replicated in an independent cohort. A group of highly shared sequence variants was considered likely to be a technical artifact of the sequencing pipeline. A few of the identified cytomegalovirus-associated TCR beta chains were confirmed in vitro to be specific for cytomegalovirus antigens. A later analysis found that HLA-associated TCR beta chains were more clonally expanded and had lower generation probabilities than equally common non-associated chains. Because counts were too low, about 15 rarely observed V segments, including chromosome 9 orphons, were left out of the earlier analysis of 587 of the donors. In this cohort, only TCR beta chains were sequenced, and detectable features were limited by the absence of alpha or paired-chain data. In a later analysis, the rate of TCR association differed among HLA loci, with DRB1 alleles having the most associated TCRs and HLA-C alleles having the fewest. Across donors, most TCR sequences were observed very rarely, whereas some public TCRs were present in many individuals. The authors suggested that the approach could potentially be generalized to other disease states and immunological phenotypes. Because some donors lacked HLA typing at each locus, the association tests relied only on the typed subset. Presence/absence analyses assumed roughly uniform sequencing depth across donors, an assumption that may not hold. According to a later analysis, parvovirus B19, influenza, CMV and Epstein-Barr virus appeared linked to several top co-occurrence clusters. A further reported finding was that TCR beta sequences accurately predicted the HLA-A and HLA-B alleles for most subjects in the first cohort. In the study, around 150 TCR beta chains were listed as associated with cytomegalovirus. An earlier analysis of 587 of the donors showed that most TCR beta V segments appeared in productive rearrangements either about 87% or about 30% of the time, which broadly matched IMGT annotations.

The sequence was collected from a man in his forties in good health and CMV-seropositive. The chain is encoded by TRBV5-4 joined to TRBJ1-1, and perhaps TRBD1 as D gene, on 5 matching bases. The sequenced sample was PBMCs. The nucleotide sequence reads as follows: TGTGCCAGCAGCTCATCGGGGGTACCGAACACTGAAGCTTTCTTT. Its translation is CASSSSGVPNTEAFF.